This entry lists 7 T cell receptor beta chains sequenced from one sample in a study of T cells in Graves' hyperthyroidism and ophthalmopathy. Authors of the study amplified TCR beta CDR3 regions from RNA transcripts. When the TCR CDR3 underwent first-round RT-PCR, the HTBI primer set was used. TCRdb ran MiXCR on the multiplex PCR reads and lists one entry per CDR3 protein. The sample yields 500,000 to 700,000 distinct CDR3 sequences, around 17% seen once. The sequencing input was blood. These receptors originate from a woman between 18 and 30 years old with Graves' hyperthyroidism.

J is TRBJ1-6 and V is TRBV15, with 8 bases aligning to TRBD1. The CDR3 covers 16 residues. J lost 7 bases, V lost 0 bases, and 5 bases had no gene match. The germline V gene has CDR1 LNHNV and CDR2 YYDKDF (reference sequence). The CDR3 DNA follows: TGTGCCACCAGCAGAGATCGTACAGGGGGAAATTCACCCCTCCACTTT. Translating it yields CATSRDRTGGNSPLHF.

This clonotype appeared many times. The chain is built from TRBV4-3 and TRBJ1-2; maybe TRBD1 (6 bases). V was clipped by 4 bases and J by 0 bases, with 15 bases between them. Looked up from germline, CDR1 is LGHNA and CDR2 is YSLEER. The CDR3 consists of 16 residues. Here the CDR3 reads CASSPGHLTANYGYTF. CDR3 bases: TGCGCCAGCAGCCCGGGACACCTAACCGCTAACTATGGCTACACCTTC.

This clonotype was seen a handful of times. This chain links TRBV11-3 with TRBJ2-5, with D unclear. The CDR3 consists of 13 residues. Trimming shortened V by 1 base and J by 5 bases, and 8 bases separated the two germline ends. Germline assignment: CDR1 SGHNT and CDR2 YENEEA. The CDR3 protein is CASSLVDRETQYF. In DNA form, the CDR3 reads TGTGCCAGCAGCTTAGTGGACCGGGAGACCCAGTACTTC.

This clonotype was seen repeatedly, ten times or more. This chain joins TRBV12-3 or TRBV12-4 and TRBJ1-5, with D tentatively TRBD1 (6 bases). This CDR3 comprises 18 residues. The V and J ends lost 6 bases and 5 bases respectively, with 26 bases between them. The CDR3 sequence is CASSPPGGGYLEDQPQHF. CDR3 DNA: TGTGCCAGCAGCCCACCGGGGGGCGGTTACCTCGAGGATCAGCCCCAGCATTTT.

This clonotype was seen many times. The genes are TRBV5-1 and TRBJ1-6; the D gene is possibly TRBD1 (5 bases). Trimming shortened V by 1 base and J by 6 bases, and 8 bases separated the two germline ends. Per the germline V gene, CDR1 is SGHRS and CDR2 is YFSETQ. The CDR3 contains 14 residues. CDR3 sequence: CASSLSQGNSPLHF. DNA for the CDR3: TGCGCCAGCAGCTTGAGTCAGGGTAATTCACCCCTCCACTTT.

This clonotype was recorded a few times. The chain links TRBV2 to TRBJ1-5; the match to TRBD1 covers 7 bases. The germline CDR1 and CDR2 sequences are SNHLY and FYNNEI. The CDR3 covers 14 residues. Unmatched junction bases numbered 6, after V lost 3 bases and J lost 7 bases. In DNA form, the CDR3 reads TGTGCCAGCAGTGATAGCAGGGGGGACCAGCCCCAGCATTTT. Its translation is CASSDSRGDQPQHF.

In its sample, this clonotype was seen a few times. The gene calls are TRBV12-3 or TRBV12-4 and TRBJ2-5; 8 nucleotides agree with TRBD1. The CDR3 is 15 amino acids. Losses at the gene ends were 6 bases for V and 2 bases for J; bases not matched to a gene: 8. The CDR3 spells CASRLQGVGQETQYF. DNA of the CDR3: TGTGCCAGCAGACTACAGGGGGTCGGGCAAGAGACCCAGTACTTC.